These 7 T cell receptor beta chains originate from one sample sequenced in a study of blood T cells in healthy people across ages (dated by TCRdb to about 2015). Library preparation used 5' RACE. The second PCR ran for roughly 6 to 11 cycles and used a J-beta primer mix along with a sample-barcoded 5' primer. TCRdb cleaned the public reads at Q25 with fastp, built clones with MiXCR and kept in-frame beta chains. Duplicate CDR3 protein sequences are folded into a single record with the most common DNA and genes. The sample table records approximately 1,700,000 distinct CDR3 sequences; roughly two fifths of these occur just once. The ten largest clones take up roughly 23% of the sample. The sequencing sample was made of blood. Every receptor here comes from a human donor in good health.

This clonotype was detected only a few times. This rearrangement joins TRBV18 to TRBJ1-5; no firm D call. Germline CDR1 reads KGHSH; CDR2 reads LQKENI. With 3 bases removed from V and 0 bases from J, the gap between germline ends came to 6 bases. The CDR3 consists of 14 residues. The CDR3 DNA reads TGTGCCAGCTCACCGACGGATAGCAATCAGCCCCAGCATTTT. Translation gives CASSPTDSNQPQHF.

Only a few counts were recorded for this clonotype. The V call is TRBV29-1, the J call TRBJ1-1; 7 bases match TRBD1. CDR1 and CDR2 from the germline V gene are SQVTM and ANQGSEA. Trimming removed 6 bases from V and 2 bases from J; junction bases left unmatched: 12. CDR3 length equals 15 residues. CDR3 protein: CSVIYLGQSNTEAFF. In DNA form, the CDR3 reads TGCAGCGTGATCTATTTGGGACAGTCCAACACTGAAGCTTTCTTT.

The gene calls are TRBV6-5 and TRBJ2-5, with D possibly being TRBD2 (7 bases). Germline lookup yields CDR1 MNHEY and CDR2 SVGAGI. The CDR3 spans 16 residues. V was shortened by 0 bases and J by 4 bases, with 15 bases between the two germline ends. The CDR3 DNA sequence: TGTGCCAGCAGTTACTCGATCGGGGGGCAGCCAGAGACCCAGTACTTC. This codes for CASSYSIGGQPETQYF.

This clonotype has only a few counts. The chain is built from TRBV7-2 and TRBJ1-6; D unresolved. The germline CDR1 and CDR2 sequences are SGHTA and FQGNSA. The V end lost 1 base, the J end lost 8 bases, and 9 bases lay between the germline ends. This CDR3 region has 14 residues. CDR3 sequence (DNA): TGTGCCAGCAGCTTAGAGGGCAGTTATTCACCCCTCCACTTT. Amino acid sequence: CASSLEGSYSPLHF.

The V and J genes are TRBV20-1 and TRBJ1-4; D is undetermined. This CDR3 has 13 residues. V lost 6 bases and J 4 bases, leaving 12 bases between the germline ends. In germline, CDR1 is DFQATT, CDR2 SNEGSKA (reference sequence). CDR3 in DNA: TGCAGTGCCCACGAGAACCTTAATGAAAAACTGTTTTTT. This gives the protein CSAHENLNEKLFF.

The V and J genes are TRBV27 and TRBJ2-7, with 7 bases matching TRBD1. V was pared by 7 bases and J by 0 bases, with 6 bases of the junction left unmatched. Looked up from germline, CDR1 is MNHEY and CDR2 is SMNVEV (reference sequence). This CDR3 spans 14 amino acids. The CDR3 DNA reads TGTGCCAGCAAACAGGGGCAACCCTCCTACGAGCAGTACTTC. Its protein is CASKQGQPSYEQYF.

A word on this clonotype: One end of the junction does not line up with germline, which may come from a read error. This rearrangement joins TRBV5-1 to TRBJ2-6, with a tentative D call TRBD1 (5 bases). CDR3 size: 19 residues. Germline values: CDR1 SGHRS, CDR2 YFSETQ. Here the CDR3 reads CASSPLPKGVLSGANVLTF. CDR3 nucleotides: TGCGCCAGCAGCCCTCTTCCGAAAGGGGTCCTCTCTGGAGCCAACGTCCTGACTTTC.